The rows below give T cell receptor beta chains drawn from one sample of a study of T cells in Graves' hyperthyroidism and ophthalmopathy. MiXCR, run by TCRdb on the multiplex PCR reads, gives a single entry per CDR3 protein. The data hold around 500,000 distinct CDR3 sequences, with 11% to 15% observed a single time. Sequences were obtained from blood. The receptors come from a woman aged 40 to 50 with Graves' hyperthyroidism. Both conserved end residues are trimmed from each CDR3. A D gene is named only where the DNA matches it firmly.

CDR3	J	D	V
ASSLVAGGTTDTQY	TRBJ2-3	TRBD2	TRBV11-2
ASSTGQGGNYEQY	TRBJ2-7	TRBD1	TRBV19
ASNIKPETRISYNEQF	TRBJ2-1	.	TRBV11-2
ASSQVGLVGETQY	TRBJ2-5	TRBD2	TRBV4-1
ASSQGVNYEQY	TRBJ2-7	.	TRBV6-1
ASTRNGQGAARTEAF	TRBJ1-1	TRBD1	TRBV6-1
ASSTRDGEYYEQY	TRBJ2-7	.	TRBV19
ASSVDSTREETQY	TRBJ2-5	.	TRBV2
ASSGQAEGELF	TRBJ2-2	TRBD1	TRBV7-9
ASSMEGNSNQPQH	TRBJ1-5	.	TRBV7-2
ASSYRSSHGELF	TRBJ2-2	.	TRBV6-5
ASRAETGNYEQY	TRBJ2-7	TRBD1	TRBV6-1
ASRGTGGLTGELF	TRBJ2-2	TRBD1	TRBV2
ASLQKKSNIQY	TRBJ2-4	.	TRBV28
SARPKSGNTIY	TRBJ1-3	.	TRBV20-1
ASSALAVNTGELF	TRBJ2-2	TRBD2	TRBV28
ASSPGLAFYEQF	TRBJ2-1	TRBD2	TRBV5-8
SAIDGSRPGGNEQY	.	.	TRBV20-1
ASSRGLATYEQY	TRBJ2-7	.	TRBV19
ASSFQQGSTEAF	TRBJ1-1	.	TRBV6-1
ASSPQGRGGYT	TRBJ1-2	.	TRBV27
ASSTTVGGRTYNEQF	TRBJ2-1	.	TRBV5-4
AISADRAGGYT	TRBJ1-2	TRBD1	TRBV10-3
SARDGAEETQY	TRBJ2-5	.	TRBV20-1
SVLTGGANYGYT	TRBJ1-2	TRBD1	TRBV29-1
ASGLSLYEQY	TRBJ2-7	.	TRBV12-5
ASSDRHPGETQY	TRBJ2-5	.	TRBV2
ASSERSGTSGNGEQF	TRBJ2-1	TRBD2	TRBV6-1
AWSVDSFTDTQY	TRBJ2-3	.	TRBV30
ASSVGGGEGEQY	TRBJ2-7	TRBD2	TRBV9
SASDHRGGAEAF	TRBJ1-1	.	TRBV20-1
ASSLKREGDEQF	TRBJ2-1	TRBD2	TRBV28
ASSLAGQVNYEQY	TRBJ2-7	TRBD1	TRBV28
ARSISGGRNTEAF	TRBJ1-1	TRBD1	TRBV9
ASSHNRQGAYGYT	TRBJ1-2	TRBD1	TRBV4-1
ASSLSGRPTDTQY	TRBJ2-3	TRBD2	TRBV3-1
ASSIAIGDGVNIEAF	TRBJ1-1	.	TRBV19
ASSSTEYEQY	TRBJ2-7	.	TRBV7-9
SARVRSGSLREQY	TRBJ2-7	TRBD2	TRBV20-1
ASSLPRQGIGYT	TRBJ1-2	.	TRBV7-9
AWSTGVEQPQH	TRBJ1-5	.	TRBV30
ASSDPGGAWEGYT	TRBJ1-2	TRBD1	TRBV2
ASDDPGGPIWDEQY	TRBJ2-7	TRBD2	TRBV12-5
ASSFTQGYTEAF	TRBJ1-1	.	TRBV7-9
ASTPGGTASYEQY	TRBJ2-7	.	TRBV2
ASRGGSRVGANVLT	TRBJ2-6	.	TRBV28
ASSFGGSTRETQY	TRBJ2-5	.	TRBV12-3/TRBV12-4
ASGLGQGAHQPQH	TRBJ1-5	TRBD1	TRBV12-5
SEWTGGTDTQY	TRBJ2-3	TRBD1	TRBV29-1